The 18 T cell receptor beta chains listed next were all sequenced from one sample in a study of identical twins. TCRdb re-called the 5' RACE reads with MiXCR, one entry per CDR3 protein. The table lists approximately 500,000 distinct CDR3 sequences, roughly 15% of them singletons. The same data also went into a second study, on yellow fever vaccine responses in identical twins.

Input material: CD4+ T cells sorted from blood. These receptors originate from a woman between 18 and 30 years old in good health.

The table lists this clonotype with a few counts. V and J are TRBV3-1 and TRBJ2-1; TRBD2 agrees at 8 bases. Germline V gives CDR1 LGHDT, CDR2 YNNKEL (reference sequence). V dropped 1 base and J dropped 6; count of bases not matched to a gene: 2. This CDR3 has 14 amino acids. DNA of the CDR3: TGTGCCAGCAGCCAAGGCGGGACTAGCAATGAGCAGTTCTTC. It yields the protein CASSQGGTSNEQFF.

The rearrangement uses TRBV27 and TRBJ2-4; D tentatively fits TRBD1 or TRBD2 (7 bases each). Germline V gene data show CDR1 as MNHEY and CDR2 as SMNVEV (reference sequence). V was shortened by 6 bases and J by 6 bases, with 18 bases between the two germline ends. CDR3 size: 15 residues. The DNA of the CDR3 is TGTGCCAGCAGGACAGCGACAGGGAGGGCAAACATTCAGTACTTC. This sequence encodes CASRTATGRANIQYF.

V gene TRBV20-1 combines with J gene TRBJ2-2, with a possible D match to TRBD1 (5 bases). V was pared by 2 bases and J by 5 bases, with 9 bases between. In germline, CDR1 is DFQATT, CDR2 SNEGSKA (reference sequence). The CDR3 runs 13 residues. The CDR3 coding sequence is TGCAGTGCTAGACAGGGCGAGACCGGGGAGCTGTTTTTT. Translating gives CSARQGETGELFF.

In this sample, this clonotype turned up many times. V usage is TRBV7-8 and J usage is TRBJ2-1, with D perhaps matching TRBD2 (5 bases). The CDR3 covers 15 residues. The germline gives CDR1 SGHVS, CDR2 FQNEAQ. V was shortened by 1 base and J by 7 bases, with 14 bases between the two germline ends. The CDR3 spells CASSLVVLAKNEQFF. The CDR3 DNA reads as TGTGCCAGCAGCTTAGTTGTGCTAGCTAAAAATGAGCAGTTCTTC. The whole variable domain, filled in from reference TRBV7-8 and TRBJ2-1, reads GAGVSQSPRYKVAKRGQDVALRCDPISGHVSLFWYQQALGQGPEFLTYFQNEAQLDKSGLPSDRFFAERPEGSVSTLKIQRTQQEDSAVYLCASSLVVLAKNEQFFGPGTRLTVL.

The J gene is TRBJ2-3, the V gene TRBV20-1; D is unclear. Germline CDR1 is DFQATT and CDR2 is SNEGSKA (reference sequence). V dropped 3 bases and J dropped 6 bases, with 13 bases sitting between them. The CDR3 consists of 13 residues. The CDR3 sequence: CSASLASLDTQYF. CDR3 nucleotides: TGCAGTGCTAGTCTCGCTAGTTTGGATACGCAGTATTTT.

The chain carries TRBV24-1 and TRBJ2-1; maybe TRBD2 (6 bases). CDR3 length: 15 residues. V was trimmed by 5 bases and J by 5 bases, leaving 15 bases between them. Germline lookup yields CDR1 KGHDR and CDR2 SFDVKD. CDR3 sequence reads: CATSGSGTGDNEQFF. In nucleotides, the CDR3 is TGTGCCACCAGTGGGTCCGGGACTGGAGACAATGAGCAGTTCTTC.

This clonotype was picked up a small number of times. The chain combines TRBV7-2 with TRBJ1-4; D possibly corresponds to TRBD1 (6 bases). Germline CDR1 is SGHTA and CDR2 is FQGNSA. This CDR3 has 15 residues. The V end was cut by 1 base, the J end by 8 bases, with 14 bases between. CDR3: CASSLVRQAGEKLFF. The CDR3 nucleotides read TGTGCCAGCAGCTTAGTCAGACAGGCGGGGGAAAAACTGTTTTTT.

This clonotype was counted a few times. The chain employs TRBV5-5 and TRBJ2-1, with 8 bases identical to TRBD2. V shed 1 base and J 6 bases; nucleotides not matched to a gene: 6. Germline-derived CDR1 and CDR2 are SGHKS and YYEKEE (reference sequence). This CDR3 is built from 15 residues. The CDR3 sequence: CASSLMGLGSNEQFF. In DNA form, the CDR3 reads TGTGCCAGCAGCTTGATGGGACTAGGGTCCAATGAGCAGTTCTTC.

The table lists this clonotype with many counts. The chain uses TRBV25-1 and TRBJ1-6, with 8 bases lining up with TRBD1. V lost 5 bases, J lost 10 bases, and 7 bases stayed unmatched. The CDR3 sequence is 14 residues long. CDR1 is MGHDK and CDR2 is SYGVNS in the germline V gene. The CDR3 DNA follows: TGTGCCAGCAGTCCGACAGGGGAGTGGTCACCCCTCCACTTT. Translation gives CASSPTGEWSPLHF.

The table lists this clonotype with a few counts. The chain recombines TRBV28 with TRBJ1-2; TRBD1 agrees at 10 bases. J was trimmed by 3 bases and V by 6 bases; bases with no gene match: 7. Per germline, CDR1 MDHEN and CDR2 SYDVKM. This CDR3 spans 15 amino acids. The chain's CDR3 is CASRLPTGGDYGYTF. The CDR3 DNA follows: TGTGCCAGCAGATTACCGACAGGGGGCGACTATGGCTACACCTTC.

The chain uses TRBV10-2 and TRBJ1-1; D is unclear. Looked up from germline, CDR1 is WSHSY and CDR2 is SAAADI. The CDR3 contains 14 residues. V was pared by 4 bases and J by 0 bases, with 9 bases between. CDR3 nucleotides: TGCGCCAGCAGTGCGCCGCCCATGAACACTGAAGCTTTCTTT. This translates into CASSAPPMNTEAFF.

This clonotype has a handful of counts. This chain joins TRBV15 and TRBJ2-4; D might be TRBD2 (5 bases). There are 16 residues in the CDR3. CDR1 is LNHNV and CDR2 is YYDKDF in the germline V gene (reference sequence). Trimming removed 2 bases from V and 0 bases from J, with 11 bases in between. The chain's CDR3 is CATSRQEGIAKNIQYF. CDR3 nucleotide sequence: TGTGCCACCAGCAGACAAGAGGGTATAGCCAAAAACATTCAGTACTTC. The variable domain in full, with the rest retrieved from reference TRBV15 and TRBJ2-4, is DAMVIQNPRYQVTQFGKPVTLSCSQTLNHNVMYWYQQKSSQAPKLLFHYYDKDFNNEADTPDNFQSRRPNTSFCFLDIRSPGLGDTAMYLCATSRQEGIAKNIQYFGAGTRLSVL.

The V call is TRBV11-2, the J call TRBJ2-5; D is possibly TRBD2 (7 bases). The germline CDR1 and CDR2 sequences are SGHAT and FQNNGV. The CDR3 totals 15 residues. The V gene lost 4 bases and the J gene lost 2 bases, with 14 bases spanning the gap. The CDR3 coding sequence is TGTGCCAGCAGCTGGGGGGGGACATTTCAAGAGACCCAGTACTTC. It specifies CASSWGGTFQETQYF.

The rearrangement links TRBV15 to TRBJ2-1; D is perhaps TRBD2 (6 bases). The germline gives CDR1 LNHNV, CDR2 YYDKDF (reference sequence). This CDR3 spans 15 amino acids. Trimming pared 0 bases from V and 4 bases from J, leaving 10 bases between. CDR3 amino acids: CATSREGGIYNEQFF. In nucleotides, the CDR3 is TGTGCCACCAGCAGAGAAGGAGGGATTTACAATGAGCAGTTCTTC.

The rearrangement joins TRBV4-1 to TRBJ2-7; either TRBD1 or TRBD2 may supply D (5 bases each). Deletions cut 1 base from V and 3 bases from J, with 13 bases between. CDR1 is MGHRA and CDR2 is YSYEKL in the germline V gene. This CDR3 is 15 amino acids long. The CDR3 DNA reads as TGCGCCAGCAGCCAAGTACCCCAGAGGGGCTACGAGCAGTACTTC. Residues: CASSQVPQRGYEQYF.

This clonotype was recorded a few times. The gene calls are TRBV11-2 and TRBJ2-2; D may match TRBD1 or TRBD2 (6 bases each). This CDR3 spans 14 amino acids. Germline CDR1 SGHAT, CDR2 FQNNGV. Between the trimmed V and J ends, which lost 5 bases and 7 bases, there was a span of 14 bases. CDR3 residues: CASSTLQGLGELFF. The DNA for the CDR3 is TGTGCCAGCAGCACACTACAGGGACTCGGGGAGCTGTTTTTT.

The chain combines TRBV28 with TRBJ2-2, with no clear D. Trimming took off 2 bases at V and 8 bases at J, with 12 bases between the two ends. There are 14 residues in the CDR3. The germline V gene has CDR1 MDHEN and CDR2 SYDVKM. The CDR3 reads CASSLHHAVGELFF. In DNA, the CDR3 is TGTGCCAGCAGTTTACACCACGCCGTAGGGGAGCTGTTTTTT.

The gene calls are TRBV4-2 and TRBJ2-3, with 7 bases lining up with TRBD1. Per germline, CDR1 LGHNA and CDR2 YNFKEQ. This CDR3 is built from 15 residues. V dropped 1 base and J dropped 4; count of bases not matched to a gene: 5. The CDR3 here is CASSQGGQESDTQYF. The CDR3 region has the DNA TGTGCCAGCAGCCAAGGCGGACAGGAATCAGATACGCAGTATTTT.